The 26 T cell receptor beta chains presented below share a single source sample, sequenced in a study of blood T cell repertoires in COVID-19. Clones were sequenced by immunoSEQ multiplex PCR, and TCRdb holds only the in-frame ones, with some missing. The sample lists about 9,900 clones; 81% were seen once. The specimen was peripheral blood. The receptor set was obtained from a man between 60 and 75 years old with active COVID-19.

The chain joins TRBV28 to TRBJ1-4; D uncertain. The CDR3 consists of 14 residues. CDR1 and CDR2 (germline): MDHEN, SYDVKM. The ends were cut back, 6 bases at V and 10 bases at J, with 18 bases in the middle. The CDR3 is CASSLSSPRRKLFF. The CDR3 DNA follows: TGTGCCAGCAGCCTTTCCTCCCCAAGGAGAAAACTGTTTTTT.

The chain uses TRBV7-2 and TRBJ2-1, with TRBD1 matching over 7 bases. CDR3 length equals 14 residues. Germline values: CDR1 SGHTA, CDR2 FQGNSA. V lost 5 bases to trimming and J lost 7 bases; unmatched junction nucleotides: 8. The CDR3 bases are TGTGCCAGCAGCCCCCTGACAGGGATAAATGAGCAGTTCTTC. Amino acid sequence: CASSPLTGINEQFF.

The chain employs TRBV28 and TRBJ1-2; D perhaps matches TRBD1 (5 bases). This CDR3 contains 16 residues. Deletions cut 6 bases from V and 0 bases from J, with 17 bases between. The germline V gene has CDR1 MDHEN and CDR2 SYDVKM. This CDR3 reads CASRGSGGGSNYGYTF. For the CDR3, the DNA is TGTGCCAGCAGAGGCTCCGGGGGAGGTTCTAACTATGGCTACACCTTC.

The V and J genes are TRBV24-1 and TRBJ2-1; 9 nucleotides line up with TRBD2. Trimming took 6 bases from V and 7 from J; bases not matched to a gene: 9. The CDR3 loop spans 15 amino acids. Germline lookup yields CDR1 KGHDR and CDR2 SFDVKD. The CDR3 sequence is CATSTISGSRNEQFF. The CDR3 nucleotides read TGTGCCACCAGTACGATTAGCGGGAGCCGAAATGAGCAGTTCTTC.

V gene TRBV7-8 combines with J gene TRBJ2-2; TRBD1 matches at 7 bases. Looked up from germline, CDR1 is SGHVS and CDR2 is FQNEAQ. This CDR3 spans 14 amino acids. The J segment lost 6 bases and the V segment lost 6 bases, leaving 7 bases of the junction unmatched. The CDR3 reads CASRPLTGSGELFF. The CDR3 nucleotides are TGTGCCAGCAGACCCCTGACAGGGTCCGGGGAGCTGTTTTTT. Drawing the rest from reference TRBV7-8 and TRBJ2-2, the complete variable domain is GAGVSQSPRYKVAKRGQDVALRCDPISGHVSLFWYQQALGQGPEFLTYFQNEAQLDKSGLPSDRFFAERPEGSVSTLKIQRTQQEDSAVYLCASRPLTGSGELFFGEGSRLTVL.

CDR3 residues: CASSLESTGEGIQYF. The CDR3 DNA is TGCGCCAGCAGCTTGGAATCGACAGGCGAGGGCATTCAGTACTTC. This sequence joins TRBV5-1 and TRBJ2-4; D might be TRBD1 (6 bases). Trimming left V 0 bases short and J 9 bases short, with 16 bases between. Germline CDR1 and CDR2: SGHRS and YFSETQ. The CDR3 length is 15 residues.

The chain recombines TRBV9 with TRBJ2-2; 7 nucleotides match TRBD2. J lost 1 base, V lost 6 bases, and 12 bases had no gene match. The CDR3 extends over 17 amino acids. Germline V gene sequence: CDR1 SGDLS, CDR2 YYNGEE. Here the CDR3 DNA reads TGTGCCAGCACCCCAGCGGGACCAAGCCGGAACACCGGGGAGCTGTTTTTT. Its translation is CASTPAGPSRNTGELFF.

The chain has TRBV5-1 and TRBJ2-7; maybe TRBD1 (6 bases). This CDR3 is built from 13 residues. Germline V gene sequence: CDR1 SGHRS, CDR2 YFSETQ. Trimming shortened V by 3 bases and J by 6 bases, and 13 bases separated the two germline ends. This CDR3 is CASSSGVNGEQYF. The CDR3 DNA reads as TGCGCCAGCAGCTCAGGGGTCAACGGCGAGCAGTACTTC.

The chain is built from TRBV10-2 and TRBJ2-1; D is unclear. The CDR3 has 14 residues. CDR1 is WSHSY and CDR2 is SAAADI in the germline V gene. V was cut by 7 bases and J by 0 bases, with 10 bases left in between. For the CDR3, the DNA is TGCGCCAGCACCCCTGATAGCTCCTACAATGAGCAGTTCTTC. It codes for CASTPDSSYNEQFF.

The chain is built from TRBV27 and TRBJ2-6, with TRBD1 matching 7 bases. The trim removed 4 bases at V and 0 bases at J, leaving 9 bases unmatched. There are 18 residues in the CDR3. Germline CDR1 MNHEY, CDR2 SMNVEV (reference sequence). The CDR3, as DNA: TGTGCCAGCAGTTCAACATGGGGACAGAGCTCTGGGGCCAACGTCCTGACTTTC. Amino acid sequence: CASSSTWGQSSGANVLTF.

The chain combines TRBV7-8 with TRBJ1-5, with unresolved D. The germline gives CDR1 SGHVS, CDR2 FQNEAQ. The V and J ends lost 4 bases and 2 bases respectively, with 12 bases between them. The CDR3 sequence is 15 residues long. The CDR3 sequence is CASSYLEAGNQPQHF. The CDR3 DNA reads TGTGCCAGCAGCTACCTCGAAGCTGGCAATCAGCCCCAGCATTTT.

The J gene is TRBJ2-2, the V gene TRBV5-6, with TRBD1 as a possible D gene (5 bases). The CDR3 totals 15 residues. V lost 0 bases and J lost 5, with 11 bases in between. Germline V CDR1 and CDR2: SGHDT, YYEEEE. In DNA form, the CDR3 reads TGTGCCAGCAGCTTGGAGGCAGGGAATACCGGGGAGCTGTTTTTT. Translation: CASSLEAGNTGELFF.

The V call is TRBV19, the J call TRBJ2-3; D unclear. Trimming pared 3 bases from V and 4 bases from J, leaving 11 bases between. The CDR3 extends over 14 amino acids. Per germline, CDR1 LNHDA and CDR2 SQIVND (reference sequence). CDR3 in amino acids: CASSIGSSADTQYF. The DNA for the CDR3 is TGTGCCAGTAGTATCGGGTCGTCGGCAGATACGCAGTATTTT.

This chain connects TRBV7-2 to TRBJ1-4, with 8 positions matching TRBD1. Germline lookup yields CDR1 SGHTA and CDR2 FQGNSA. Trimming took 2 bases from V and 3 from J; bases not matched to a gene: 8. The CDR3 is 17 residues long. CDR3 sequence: CASSLFSGQGSNEKLFF. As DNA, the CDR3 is TGTGCCAGCAGCTTATTTTCTGGACAGGGTTCTAATGAAAAACTGTTTTTT.

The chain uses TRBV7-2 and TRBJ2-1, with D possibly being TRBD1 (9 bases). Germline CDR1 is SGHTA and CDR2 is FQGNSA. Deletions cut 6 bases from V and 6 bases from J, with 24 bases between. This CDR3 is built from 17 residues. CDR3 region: CASSLRGGQGAFNEQFF. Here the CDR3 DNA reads TGTGCCAGCAGTCTTCGGGGGGGACAGGGAGCGTTCAATGAGCAGTTCTTC.

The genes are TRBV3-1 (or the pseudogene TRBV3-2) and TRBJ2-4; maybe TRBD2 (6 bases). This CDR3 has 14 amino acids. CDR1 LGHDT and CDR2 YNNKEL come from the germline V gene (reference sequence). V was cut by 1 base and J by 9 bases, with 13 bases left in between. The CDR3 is CASSQVRGNGIQYF. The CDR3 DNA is TGTGCCAGCAGCCAAGTTCGGGGGAATGGCATTCAGTACTTC.

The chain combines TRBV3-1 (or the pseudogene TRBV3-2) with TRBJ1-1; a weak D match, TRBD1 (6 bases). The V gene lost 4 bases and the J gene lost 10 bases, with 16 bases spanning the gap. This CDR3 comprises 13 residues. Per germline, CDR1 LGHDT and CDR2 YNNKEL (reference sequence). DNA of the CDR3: TGTGCCAGCAGCCCTTCGGGGACACTACTAGCTTTCTTT. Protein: CASSPSGTLLAFF.

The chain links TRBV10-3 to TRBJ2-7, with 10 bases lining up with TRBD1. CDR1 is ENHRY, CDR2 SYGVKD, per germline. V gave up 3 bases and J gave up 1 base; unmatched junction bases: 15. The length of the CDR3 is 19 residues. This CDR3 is CAISDPRDRGLPSSYEQYF. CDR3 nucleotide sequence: TGTGCCATCAGTGATCCTAGGGACAGGGGCCTACCATCTTCCTACGAGCAGTACTTC.

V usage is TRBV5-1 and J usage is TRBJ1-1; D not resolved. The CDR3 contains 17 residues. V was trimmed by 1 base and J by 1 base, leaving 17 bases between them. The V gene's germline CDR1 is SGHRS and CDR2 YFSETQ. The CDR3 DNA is TGCGCCAGCAGCTTGAATCCCCAGAGGGTATCGAACACTGAAGCTTTCTTT. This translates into CASSLNPQRVSNTEAFF.

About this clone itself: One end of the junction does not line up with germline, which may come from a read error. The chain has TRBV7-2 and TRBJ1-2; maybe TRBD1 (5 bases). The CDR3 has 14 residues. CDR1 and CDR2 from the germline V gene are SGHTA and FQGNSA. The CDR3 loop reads CASSLEMWGDFGSF. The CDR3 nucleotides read TGTGCCAGCAGCTTAGAGATGTGGGGGGATTTCGGTAGCTTC.

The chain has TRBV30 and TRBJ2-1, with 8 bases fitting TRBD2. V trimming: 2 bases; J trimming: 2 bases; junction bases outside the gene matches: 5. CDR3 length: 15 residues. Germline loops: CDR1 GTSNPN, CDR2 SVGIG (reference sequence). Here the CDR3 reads CAWSRGTSTYNEQFF. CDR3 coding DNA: TGTGCCTGGAGTAGGGGGACTAGTACCTACAATGAGCAGTTCTTC.

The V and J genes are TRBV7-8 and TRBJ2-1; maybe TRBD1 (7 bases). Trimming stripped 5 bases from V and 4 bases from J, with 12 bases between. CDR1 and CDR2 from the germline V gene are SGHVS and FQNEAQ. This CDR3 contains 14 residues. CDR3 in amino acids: CASSPGGFYNEQFF. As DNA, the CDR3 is TGTGCCAGCAGCCCAGGGGGGTTTTACAATGAGCAGTTCTTC.

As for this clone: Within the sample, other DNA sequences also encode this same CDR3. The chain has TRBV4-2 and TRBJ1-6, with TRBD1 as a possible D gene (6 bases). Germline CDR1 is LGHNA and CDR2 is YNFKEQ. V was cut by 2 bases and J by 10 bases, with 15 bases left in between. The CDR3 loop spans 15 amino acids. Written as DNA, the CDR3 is TGTGCCAGCAGCCAAATAAAACAGGGCTCCTCACCCCTCCACTTT. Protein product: CASSQIKQGSSPLHF.

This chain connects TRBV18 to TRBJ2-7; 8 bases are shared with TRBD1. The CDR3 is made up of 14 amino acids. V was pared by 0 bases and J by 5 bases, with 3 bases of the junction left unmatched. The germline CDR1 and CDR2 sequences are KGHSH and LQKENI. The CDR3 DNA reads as TGTGCCAGCTCACCACCGGCAGGGGGCCACGAGCAGTACTTC. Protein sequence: CASSPPAGGHEQYF.

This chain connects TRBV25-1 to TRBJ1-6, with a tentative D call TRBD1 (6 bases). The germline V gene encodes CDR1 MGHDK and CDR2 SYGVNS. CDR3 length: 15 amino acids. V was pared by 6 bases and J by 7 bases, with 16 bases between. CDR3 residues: CASRQTQGQNSPLHF. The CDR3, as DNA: TGTGCCAGCAGACAAACGCAGGGACAAAATTCACCCCTCCACTTT.

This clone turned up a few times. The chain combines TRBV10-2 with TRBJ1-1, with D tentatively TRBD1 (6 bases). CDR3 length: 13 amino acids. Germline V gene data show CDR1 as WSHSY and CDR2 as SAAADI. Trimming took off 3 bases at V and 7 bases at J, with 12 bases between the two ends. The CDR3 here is CASSETGSGEAFF. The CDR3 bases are TGCGCCAGCAGTGAAACAGGGTCCGGTGAAGCTTTCTTT.